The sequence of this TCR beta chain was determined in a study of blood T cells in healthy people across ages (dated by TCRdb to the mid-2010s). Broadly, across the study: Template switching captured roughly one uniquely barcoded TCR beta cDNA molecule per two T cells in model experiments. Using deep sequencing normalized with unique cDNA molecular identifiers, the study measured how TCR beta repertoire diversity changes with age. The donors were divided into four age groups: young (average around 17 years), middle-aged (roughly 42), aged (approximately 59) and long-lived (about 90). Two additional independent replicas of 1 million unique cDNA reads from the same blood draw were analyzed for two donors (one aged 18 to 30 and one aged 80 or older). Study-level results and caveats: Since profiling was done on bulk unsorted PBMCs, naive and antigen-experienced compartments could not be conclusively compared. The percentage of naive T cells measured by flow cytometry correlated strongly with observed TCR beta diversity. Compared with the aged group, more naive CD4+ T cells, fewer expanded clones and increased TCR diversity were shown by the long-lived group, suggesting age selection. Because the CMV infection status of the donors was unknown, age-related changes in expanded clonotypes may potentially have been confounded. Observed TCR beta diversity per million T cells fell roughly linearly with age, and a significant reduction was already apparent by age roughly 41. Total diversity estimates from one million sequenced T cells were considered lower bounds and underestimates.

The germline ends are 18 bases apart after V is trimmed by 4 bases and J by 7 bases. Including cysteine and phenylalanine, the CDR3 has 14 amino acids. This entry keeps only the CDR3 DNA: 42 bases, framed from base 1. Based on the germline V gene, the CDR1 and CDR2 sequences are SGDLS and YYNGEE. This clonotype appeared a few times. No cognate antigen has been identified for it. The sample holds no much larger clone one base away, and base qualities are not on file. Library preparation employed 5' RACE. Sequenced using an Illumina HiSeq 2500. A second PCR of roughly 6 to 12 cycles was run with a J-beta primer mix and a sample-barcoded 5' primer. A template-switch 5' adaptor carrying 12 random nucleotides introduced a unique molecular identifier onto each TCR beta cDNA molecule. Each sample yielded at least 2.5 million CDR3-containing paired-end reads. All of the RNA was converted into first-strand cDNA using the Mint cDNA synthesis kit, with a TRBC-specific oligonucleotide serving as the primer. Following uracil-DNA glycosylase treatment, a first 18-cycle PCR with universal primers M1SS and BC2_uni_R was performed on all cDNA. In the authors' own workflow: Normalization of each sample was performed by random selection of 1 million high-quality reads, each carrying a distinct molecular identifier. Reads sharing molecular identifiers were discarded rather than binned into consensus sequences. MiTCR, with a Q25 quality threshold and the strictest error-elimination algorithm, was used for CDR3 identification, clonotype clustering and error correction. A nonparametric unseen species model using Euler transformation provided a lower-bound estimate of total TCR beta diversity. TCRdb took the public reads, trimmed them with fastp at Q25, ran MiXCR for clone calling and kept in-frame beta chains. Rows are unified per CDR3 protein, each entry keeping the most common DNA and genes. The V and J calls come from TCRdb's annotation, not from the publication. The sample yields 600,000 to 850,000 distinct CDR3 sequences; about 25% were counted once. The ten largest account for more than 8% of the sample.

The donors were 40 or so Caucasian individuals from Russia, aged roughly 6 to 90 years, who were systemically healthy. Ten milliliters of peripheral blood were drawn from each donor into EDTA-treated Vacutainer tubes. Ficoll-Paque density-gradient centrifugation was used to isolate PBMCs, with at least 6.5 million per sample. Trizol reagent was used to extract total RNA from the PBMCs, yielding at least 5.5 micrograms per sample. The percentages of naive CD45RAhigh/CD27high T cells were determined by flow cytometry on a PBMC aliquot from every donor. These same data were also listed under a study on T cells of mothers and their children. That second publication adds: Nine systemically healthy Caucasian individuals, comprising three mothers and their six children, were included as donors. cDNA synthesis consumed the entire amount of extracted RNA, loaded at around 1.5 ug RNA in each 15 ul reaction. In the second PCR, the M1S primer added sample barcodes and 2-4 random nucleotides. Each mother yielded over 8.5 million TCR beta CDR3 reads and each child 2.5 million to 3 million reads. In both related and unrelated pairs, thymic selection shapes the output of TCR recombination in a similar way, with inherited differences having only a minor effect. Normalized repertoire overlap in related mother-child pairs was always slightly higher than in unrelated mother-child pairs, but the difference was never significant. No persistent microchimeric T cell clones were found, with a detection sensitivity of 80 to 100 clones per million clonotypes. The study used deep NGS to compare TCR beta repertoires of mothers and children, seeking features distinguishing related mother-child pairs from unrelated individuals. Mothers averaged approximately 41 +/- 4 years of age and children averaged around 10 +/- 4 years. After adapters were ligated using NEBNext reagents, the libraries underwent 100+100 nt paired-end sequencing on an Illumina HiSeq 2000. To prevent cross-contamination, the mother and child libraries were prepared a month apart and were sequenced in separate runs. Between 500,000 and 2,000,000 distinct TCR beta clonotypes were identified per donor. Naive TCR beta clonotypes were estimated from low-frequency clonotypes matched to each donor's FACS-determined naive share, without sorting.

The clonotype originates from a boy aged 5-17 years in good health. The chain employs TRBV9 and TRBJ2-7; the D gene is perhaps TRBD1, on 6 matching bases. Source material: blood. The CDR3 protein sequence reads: CASSSRGDQGEQYF. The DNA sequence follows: TGTGCCAGCAGCTCTCGTGGGGACCAGGGGGAGCAGTACTTC.